This T cell receptor (beta chain) was captured by sequencing in a study of blood T cell repertoires in COVID-19. Overall study: The study drew acute and convalescent COVID-19 samples from the United States, Italy and Spain. PBMCs, B-cell-depleted T cells, or T cells provided the cDNA or gDNA that made up the material.

V dropped 7 bases and J dropped 7; count of bases not matched to a gene: 10. Germline-derived CDR1 and CDR2 are SNHLY and FYNNEI. The CDR3 is made up of 15 amino acids. Original processing methods: The authors estimated nucleated cell counts from reference gene primer amplification. Profiling relied on immunoSEQ multiplex PCR, and the TCRdb table lists in-frame clones only, not all of them. V and J calls plus clone size are reproduced from that table; the DNA served to infer D and trimming. The sample yields 65,000 to 95,000 clones, around 85% seen once. The V and J genes are TRBV2 and TRBJ1-2; the match to TRBD1 covers 12 bases. The TCR was taken from a man of 80 years or more with active or convalescent COVID-19. Sequenced sample: peripheral blood. As DNA, the CDR3 is TGTGCCAGCAAGCCCGGGACAGGGGGCCCCTTTGGCTACACCTTC. It yields the protein CASKPGTGGPFGYTF.